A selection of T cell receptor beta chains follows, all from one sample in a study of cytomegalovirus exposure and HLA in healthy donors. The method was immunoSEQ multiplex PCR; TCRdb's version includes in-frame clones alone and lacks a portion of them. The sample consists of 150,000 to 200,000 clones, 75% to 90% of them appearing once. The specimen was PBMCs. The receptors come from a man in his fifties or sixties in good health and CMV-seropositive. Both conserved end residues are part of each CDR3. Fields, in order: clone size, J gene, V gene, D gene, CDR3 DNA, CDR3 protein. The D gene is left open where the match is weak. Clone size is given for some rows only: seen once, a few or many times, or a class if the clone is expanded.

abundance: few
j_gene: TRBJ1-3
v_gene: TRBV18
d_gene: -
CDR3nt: TGTGCCAGCTCACCACCTACTGGAAACACCATATATTTT
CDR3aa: CASSPPTGNTIYF

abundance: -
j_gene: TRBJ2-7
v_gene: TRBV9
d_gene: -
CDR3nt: TGTGCTTTTTTCAAGCAGAAGGCGGCATACGAGCAGTACTTC
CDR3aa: CAFFKQKAAYEQYF

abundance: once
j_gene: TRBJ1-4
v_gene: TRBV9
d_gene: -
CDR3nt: TGTGCCAGCAGCGTTGGCCCAACTAATGAAAAACTGTTTTTT
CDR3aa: CASSVGPTNEKLFF

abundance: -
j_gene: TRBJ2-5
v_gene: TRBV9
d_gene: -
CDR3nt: TGTGCCAGCAGCACCCCGGGGGAGACCCAGTACTTC
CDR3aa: CASSTPGETQYF

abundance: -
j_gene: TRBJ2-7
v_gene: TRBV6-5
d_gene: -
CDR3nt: TGTGCCAGCAGTTACCCCGGGACACGGGGGGACTACGAGCAGTACTTC
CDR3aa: CASSYPGTRGDYEQYF

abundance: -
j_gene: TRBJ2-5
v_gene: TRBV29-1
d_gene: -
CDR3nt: TGCAGCGCCCGGCGACCAGGGGAGACCCAGTACTTC
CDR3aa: CSARRPGETQYF

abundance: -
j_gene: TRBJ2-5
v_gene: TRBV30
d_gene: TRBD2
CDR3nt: TGTGCCTGGAGTGGGACTAGCGGGGGGACCCAGTACTTC
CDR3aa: CAWSGTSGGTQYF

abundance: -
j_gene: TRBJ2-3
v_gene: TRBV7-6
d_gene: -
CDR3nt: TGTGCCAGCAGCTTAGAGGCGGGTGCAGATACGCAGTATTTT
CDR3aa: CASSLEAGADTQYF

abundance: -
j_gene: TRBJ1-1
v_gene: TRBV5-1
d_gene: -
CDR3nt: TGCGCCAGCAGCTTGGCAGGGCCTGGGATGAACACTGAAGCTTTCTTT
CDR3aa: CASSLAGPGMNTEAFF

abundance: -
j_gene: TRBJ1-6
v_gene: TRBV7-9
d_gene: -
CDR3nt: TGTGCCAGCAGCTTAGAAGCCCGGGGTTCACCCCTCCACTTT
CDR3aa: CASSLEARGSPLHF

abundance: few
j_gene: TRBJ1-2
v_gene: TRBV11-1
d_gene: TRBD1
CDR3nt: TGTGCCAGCAGCCCTCTTACAGGGGATGGCTACACCTTC
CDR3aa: CASSPLTGDGYTF

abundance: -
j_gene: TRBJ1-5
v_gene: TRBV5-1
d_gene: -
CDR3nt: TGCGCCAGCAGCCCAGCGGGACATCTTGATCAGCCCCAGCATTTT
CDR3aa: CASSPAGHLDQPQHF

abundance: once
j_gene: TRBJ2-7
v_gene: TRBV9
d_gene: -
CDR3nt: TGTGCCAGCAGCGGGACAACGGGCGAGCAGTACTTC
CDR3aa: CASSGTTGEQYF

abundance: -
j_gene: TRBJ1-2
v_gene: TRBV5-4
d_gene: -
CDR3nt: TGTGCCAGCAGCTTGAGGGGGGGAGGGTTGCTCTATGGCTACACCTTC
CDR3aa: CASSLRGGGLLYGYTF

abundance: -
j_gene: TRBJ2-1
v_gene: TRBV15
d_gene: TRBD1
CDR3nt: TGTGCCACCAGTCCGGGACAGAAAGTCAATGAGCAGTTCTTC
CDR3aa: CATSPGQKVNEQFF

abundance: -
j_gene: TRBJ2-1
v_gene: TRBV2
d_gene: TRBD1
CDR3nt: TGTGCCAGCAGCTCGACCGGGACAGGGCAGCAGTTCTTC
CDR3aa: CASSSTGTGQQFF

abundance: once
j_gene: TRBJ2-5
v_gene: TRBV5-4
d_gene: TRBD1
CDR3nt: TGTGCCAGCAGCCCAGGGACAGGGGAAGGGACCCAGTACTTC
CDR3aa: CASSPGTGEGTQYF

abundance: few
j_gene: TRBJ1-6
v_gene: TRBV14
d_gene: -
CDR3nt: TGTGCCAGCAGCCCCTACGGGACATTCTATAATTCACCCCTCCACTTT
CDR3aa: CASSPYGTFYNSPLHF

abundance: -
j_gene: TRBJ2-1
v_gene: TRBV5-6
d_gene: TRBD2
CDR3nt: TGTGCCAGCAGCTTGTTTTACGGCGGGAGGGAACTGCATGAGCAGTTCTTC
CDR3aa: CASSLFYGGRELHEQFF

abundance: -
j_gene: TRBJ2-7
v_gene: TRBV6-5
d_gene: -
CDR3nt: TGTGCCAGCAGTTCCTCGCCCGGAGCTTACGAGCAGTACTTC
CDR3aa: CASSSSPGAYEQYF

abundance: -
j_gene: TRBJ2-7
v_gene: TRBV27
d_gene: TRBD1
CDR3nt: TGTGCCAGCAGTTTTGACAGGGGTACATCCTACGAGCAGTACTTC
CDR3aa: CASSFDRGTSYEQYF

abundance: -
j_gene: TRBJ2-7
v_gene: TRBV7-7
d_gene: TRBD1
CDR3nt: TGTGCTAGCAGCCCAGGGGGAGTCTACGAGCAGTACTTC
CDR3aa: CASSPGGVYEQYF

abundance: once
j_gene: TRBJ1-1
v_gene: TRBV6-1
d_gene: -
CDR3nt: TGTGCCAGCAGTACAGGTGAAGCTTTCTTT
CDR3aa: CASSTGEAFF

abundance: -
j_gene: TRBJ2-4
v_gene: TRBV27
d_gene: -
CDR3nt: TGTGCCAGCAGTTTACCGGGAAACATTCAGTACTTC
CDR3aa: CASSLPGNIQYF

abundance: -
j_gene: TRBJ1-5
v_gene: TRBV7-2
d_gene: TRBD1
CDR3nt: TGTGCCAGCAGCTTAGGGACAGGAAACAATCAGCCCCAGCATTTT
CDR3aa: CASSLGTGNNQPQHF